A single sample gave rise to the 23 T cell receptor beta chains below, sequenced in a study of technical replicates of blood from several donors. The method was immunoSEQ multiplex PCR; TCRdb's version includes in-frame clones alone and lacks a portion of them. Of under 90,000 clones in the sample, approximately 96% were seen once. The sequenced sample was T cells isolated from PBMCs. The receptors shown here come from a human donor in good health.

This chain connects TRBV5-1 to TRBJ2-6, with D possibly TRBD1 on 6 matching bases. With 1 base removed from V and 1 base from J, the gap between germline ends came to 9 bases. CDR1 is SGHRS and CDR2 is YFSETQ in the germline V gene. CDR3 length equals 16 residues. As DNA, the CDR3 is TGCGCCAGCAGCTTGCCGCAGGGGTCTGGGGCCAACGTCCTGACTTTC. Translating it yields CASSLPQGSGANVLTF.

The rearrangement joins TRBV29-1 to TRBJ2-2, with D possibly matching TRBD2 (5 bases). The CDR3 contains 13 residues. V was trimmed by 5 bases and J by 6 bases, leaving 13 bases between them. In germline, CDR1 is SQVTM, CDR2 ANQGSEA. The CDR3 reads CSVHLRGAGELFF. The CDR3 nucleotides are TGCAGCGTTCACCTTCGGGGAGCCGGGGAGCTGTTTTTT.

V gene TRBV5-1 combines with J gene TRBJ2-3; possible D gene TRBD1, 6 bases. Germline V lookup: CDR1 SGHRS, CDR2 YFSETQ. The CDR3 covers 14 residues. The V and J ends lost 4 bases and 4 bases respectively, with 13 bases between them. CDR3 in DNA: TGCGCCAGCAGCCCGCCGACAGGTTCAGATACGCAGTATTTT. The encoded protein is CASSPPTGSDTQYF.

The chain links TRBV6-6 to TRBJ2-5, with 8 bases matching TRBD2. Trimming removed 6 bases from V and 5 bases from J; junction bases left unmatched: 5. CDR1 and CDR2 (germline): MNHNY, SVGAGI (reference sequence). The CDR3 has 13 residues. In DNA, the CDR3 is TGTGCCAGCAGGGGACTAGTAAGGGAGACCCAGTACTTC. Translation gives CASRGLVRETQYF.

The chain is built from TRBV6-5 and TRBJ1-1; D is perhaps TRBD1 (5 bases). The germline CDR1 and CDR2 sequences are MNHEY and SVGAGI. Trimming removed 2 bases at V and 3 bases at J, with 13 bases between. The CDR3 loop spans 15 amino acids. The CDR3 region has the DNA TGTGCCAGCAGTTACGTAGGGGTAGGAGACACTGAAGCTTTCTTT. Amino acids: CASSYVGVGDTEAFF.

This chain joins TRBV19 and TRBJ1-4; TRBD1 agrees at 9 bases. The trim removed 6 bases at V and 12 bases at J, leaving 8 bases unmatched. Germline V gene sequence: CDR1 LNHDA, CDR2 SQIVND (reference sequence). The CDR3 spans 13 residues. DNA of the CDR3: TGTGCCAGTAGGGGGACAGGGTTTTATGAACTGTTTTTT. Protein sequence: CASRGTGFYELFF.

The chain uses TRBV6-5 and TRBJ2-3; TRBD1 matches at 8 bases. With 10 bases clipped from V and 13 bases from J, the junction kept 22 bases outside the gene matches. The CDR3 consists of 15 residues. Germline V CDR1 and CDR2: MNHEY, SVGAGI. The CDR3 bases are TGTGCCACCCAATACGGCCCAGCGAAACAGGGGGTAGAGTATTTT. This translates into CATQYGPAKQGVEYF.

The J gene is TRBJ2-5, the V gene TRBV7-8, with 9 bases that match TRBD2. Germline CDR1 reads SGHVS; CDR2 reads FQNEAQ. Trimming took 5 bases from V and 5 from J; bases not matched to a gene: 15. The CDR3 is made up of 17 amino acids. The CDR3 coding sequence is TGTGCCAGCAGCCAAGAAGCTCTAGCGGGACAAGGGGAGACCCAGTACTTC. This encodes CASSQEALAGQGETQYF. Drawing the rest from reference TRBV7-8 and TRBJ2-5, the complete variable domain is GAGVSQSPRYKVAKRGQDVALRCDPISGHVSLFWYQQALGQGPEFLTYFQNEAQLDKSGLPSDRFFAERPEGSVSTLKIQRTQQEDSAVYLCASSQEALAGQGETQYFGPGTRLLVL.

The rearrangement uses TRBV6-4 and TRBJ2-3; D is possibly TRBD1 (5 bases). Trimming cost V 3 bases and J 3 bases, with 13 bases left between them. In germline, CDR1 is MRHNA, CDR2 SNTAGT. CDR3 length: 15 residues. CDR3 in amino acids: CASSENRLGTDTQYF. The CDR3 nucleotides are TGTGCCAGCAGTGAAAACAGGCTGGGGACAGATACGCAGTATTTT.

V gene TRBV10-3 combines with J gene TRBJ1-2; 9 bases line up with TRBD1. The V gene end was trimmed by 9 bases and the J gene end by 2 bases; junction bases not matched to a gene: 4. Germline V gene data show CDR1 as ENHRY and CDR2 as SYGVKD. The CDR3 is 13 residues long. CDR3 sequence: CAISDRGNYGYTF. As DNA, the CDR3 is TGTGCCATTTCGGACAGGGGCAACTATGGCTACACCTTC.

The CDR3 DNA reads TGTGCCAGCAGAGATCTCACAGGGGGCGCGGCTGGGGCCAACGTCCTGACTTTC. It encodes CASRDLTGGAAGANVLTF. The chain employs TRBV28 and TRBJ2-6; 9 bases fit TRBD1. With 6 bases clipped from V and 2 bases from J, the junction kept 11 bases outside the gene matches. Per the germline V gene, CDR1 is MDHEN and CDR2 is SYDVKM. The CDR3 loop spans 18 amino acids.

This rearrangement joins TRBV6-5 to TRBJ1-1, with D maybe TRBD1 (5 bases). V lost 2 bases, J lost 11 bases, and 12 bases lay in between. This CDR3 is 12 amino acids long. CDR1 is MNHEY and CDR2 is SVGAGI in the germline V gene. The CDR3 DNA sequence: TGTGCCAGCAGTTACCCGGGGGGTCTCGCTTTCTTT. Translated, it gives CASSYPGGLAFF.

The chain recombines TRBV9 with TRBJ2-1, with D possibly TRBD1 on 6 matching bases. V lost 1 base and J lost 2, with 7 bases in between. Germline V CDR1 and CDR2: SGDLS, YYNGEE. The CDR3 spans 14 residues. CDR3 amino acids: CASSVRTAYNEQFF. In nucleotides, the CDR3 is TGTGCCAGCAGCGTACGGACAGCCTACAATGAGCAGTTCTTC.

This clone was recorded once. This chain connects TRBV4-2 to TRBJ2-1; TRBD2 aligns across 7 bases. Germline loops: CDR1 LGHNA, CDR2 YNFKEQ. This CDR3 contains 15 residues. V lost 0 bases to trimming and J lost 9 bases; unmatched junction nucleotides: 8. The CDR3 DNA is TGTGCCAGCAGCCAAGATGAGTCTAGCGGACGTGAGCAGTTCTTC. Its protein is CASSQDESSGREQFF.

The chain is built from TRBV6-4 and TRBJ2-1; weak D call: TRBD1 (6 bases). Trimming removed 5 bases at V and 5 bases at J, with 16 bases between. Germline V lookup: CDR1 MRHNA, CDR2 SNTAGT. The CDR3 is 15 amino acids. The CDR3 spells CASSSWTSGDNEQFF. The CDR3 bases are TGTGCCAGCAGTTCATGGACCTCAGGGGACAATGAGCAGTTCTTC.

This chain connects TRBV29-1 to TRBJ2-1, with 15 bases aligning to TRBD2. CDR3 size: 16 residues. Losses at the gene ends were 7 bases for V and 0 bases for J; bases not matched to a gene: 4. Per the germline V gene, CDR1 is SQVTM and CDR2 is ANQGSEA. The CDR3 region has the DNA TGCAGCGGCGGACTAGCGGGGGGGAGCTCCTACAATGAGCAGTTCTTC. Its protein product is CSGGLAGGSSYNEQFF.

This rearrangement joins TRBV2 to TRBJ1-1; D unresolved. The ends were cut back, 0 bases at V and 11 bases at J, with 13 bases in the middle. The CDR3 has 13 residues. Germline V gives CDR1 SNHLY, CDR2 FYNNEI. The CDR3 region has the DNA TGTGCCAGCAGTGAAGCGCTCGAAAAGGAGGCTTTCTTT. The encoded protein is CASSEALEKEAFF.

The chain uses TRBV7-9 and TRBJ2-1, with TRBD2 as a possible D gene (6 bases). Trimming shortened V by 5 bases and J by 8 bases, and 13 bases separated the two germline ends. The germline V gene encodes CDR1 SEHNR and CDR2 FQNEAQ (reference sequence). This CDR3 is built from 13 residues. The CDR3 here is CASSAGGLDEQFF. The CDR3 nucleotides are TGTGCCAGCAGCGCCGGGGGACTCGATGAGCAGTTCTTC.

The V and J genes are TRBV28 and TRBJ1-4; D gene uncertain. The CDR3 runs 12 residues. The V end was cut by 4 bases, the J end by 7 bases, with 7 bases between. The germline gives CDR1 MDHEN, CDR2 SYDVKM. The CDR3 DNA follows: TGTGCCAGCAGTTCGCTCGGTGAAAAACTGTTTTTT. It encodes CASSSLGEKLFF.

This clone was observed once. The chain carries TRBV10-3 and TRBJ1-2, with 7 bases identical to TRBD1. Germline V gives CDR1 ENHRY, CDR2 SYGVKD. V shed 6 bases, J shed 5 bases, and the junction held 6 bases outside the gene matches. The CDR3 is 13 amino acids. Here the CDR3 reads CAISGTAPYGYTF. CDR3 DNA: TGTGCCATCAGCGGGACAGCTCCATATGGCTACACCTTC.

The chain joins TRBV27 to TRBJ1-4; D call uncertain. CDR1 and CDR2 from the germline V gene are MNHEY and SMNVEV (reference sequence). This CDR3 has 16 amino acids. V lost 5 bases and J 5 bases, leaving 18 bases between the germline ends. The CDR3 DNA reads TGTGCCAGCAGTGAACGAGGGTTCAACCTCAATGAAAAACTGTTTTTT. This codes for CASSERGFNLNEKLFF.

The chain has TRBV11-2 and TRBJ2-2; the D gene is possibly TRBD2 (7 bases). Trimming removed 4 bases at V and 2 bases at J, with 14 bases between. The CDR3 contains 16 residues. Germline CDR1 reads SGHAT; CDR2 reads FQNNGV. The CDR3 spells CASSWVRGPNTGELFF. The CDR3 DNA is TGTGCCAGCAGCTGGGTGCGGGGGCCAAACACCGGGGAGCTGTTTTTT.

The genes are TRBV4-1 and TRBJ2-7; the match to TRBD2 covers 9 bases. V lost 0 bases and J lost 2; bases outside the gene matches: 5. Germline V lookup: CDR1 MGHRA, CDR2 YSYEKL. The CDR3 is made up of 16 amino acids. CDR3 in amino acids: CASSQEGTSYTYEQYF. The CDR3 bases are TGCGCCAGCAGCCAAGAAGGGACTAGCTACACCTACGAGCAGTACTTC.